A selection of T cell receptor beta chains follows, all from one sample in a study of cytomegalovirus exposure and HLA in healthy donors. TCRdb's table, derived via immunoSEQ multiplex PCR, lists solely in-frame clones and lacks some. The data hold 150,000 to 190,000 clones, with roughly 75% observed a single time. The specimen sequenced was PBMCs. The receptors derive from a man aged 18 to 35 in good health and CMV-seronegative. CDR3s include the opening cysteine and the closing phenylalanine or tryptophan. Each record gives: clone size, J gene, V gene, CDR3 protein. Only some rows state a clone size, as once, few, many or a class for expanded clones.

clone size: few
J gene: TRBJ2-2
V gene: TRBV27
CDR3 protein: CATASGNTGELFF

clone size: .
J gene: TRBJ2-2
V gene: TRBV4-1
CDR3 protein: CASSQVAGNTGELFF

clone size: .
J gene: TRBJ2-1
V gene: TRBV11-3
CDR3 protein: CASSLDLGAPANEQFF

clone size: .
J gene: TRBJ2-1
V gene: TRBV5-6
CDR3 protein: CASSPDFSSYNEQFF

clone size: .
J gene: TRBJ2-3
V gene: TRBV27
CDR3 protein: CASSWTSATDTQYF

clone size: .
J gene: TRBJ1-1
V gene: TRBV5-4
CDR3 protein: CASSLGGGTEAFF

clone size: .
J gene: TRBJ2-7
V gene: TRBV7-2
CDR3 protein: CASSKTTSGSSYEQYF

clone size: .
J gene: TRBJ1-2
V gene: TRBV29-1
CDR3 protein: CSVGGVLGGYYGYTF

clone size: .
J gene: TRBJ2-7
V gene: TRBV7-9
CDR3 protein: CSSSLRDRGRLNEQYF

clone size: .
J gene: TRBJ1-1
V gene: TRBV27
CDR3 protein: CASSLDRGGNTEAFF

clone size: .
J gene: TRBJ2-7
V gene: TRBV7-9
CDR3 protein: CASSLTSLLSEQYF

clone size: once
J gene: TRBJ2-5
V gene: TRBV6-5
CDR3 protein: CATRGSGEWETQYF

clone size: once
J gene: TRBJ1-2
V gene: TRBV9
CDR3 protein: CASSVGQGARDYGYTF

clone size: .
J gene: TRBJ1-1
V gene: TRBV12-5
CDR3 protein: CASGLSVSGTEAFF

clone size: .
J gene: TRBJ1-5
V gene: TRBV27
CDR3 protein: CASSSSAGESNQPQHF

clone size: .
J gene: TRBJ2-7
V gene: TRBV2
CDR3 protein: CASSPGRGEQYF

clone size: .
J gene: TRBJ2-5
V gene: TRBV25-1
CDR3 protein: CATAGRELEQYF

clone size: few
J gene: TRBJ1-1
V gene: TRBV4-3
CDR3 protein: CASSQVQGDTEAFF

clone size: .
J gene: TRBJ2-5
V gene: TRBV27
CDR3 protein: CASSPSPAGVQETQYF

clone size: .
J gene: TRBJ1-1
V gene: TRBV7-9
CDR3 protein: CASSLSAENTEAFF

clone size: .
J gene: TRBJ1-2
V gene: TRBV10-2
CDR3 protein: CASSEVGQGGYTF

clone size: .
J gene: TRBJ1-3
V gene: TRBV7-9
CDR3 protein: CASSPRQGTSGNTIYF

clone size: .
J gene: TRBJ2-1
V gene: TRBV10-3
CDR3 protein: CAISGRASETYNEQFF

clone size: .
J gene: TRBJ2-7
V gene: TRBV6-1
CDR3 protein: CASSEQGARHEQYF

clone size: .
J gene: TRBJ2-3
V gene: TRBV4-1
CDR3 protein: CASSQDQGQGSTDTQYF

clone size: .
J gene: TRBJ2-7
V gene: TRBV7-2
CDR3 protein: CASSVGLALSYEQYF

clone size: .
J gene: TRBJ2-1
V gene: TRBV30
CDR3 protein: CAWSPGGGSGGGQFF

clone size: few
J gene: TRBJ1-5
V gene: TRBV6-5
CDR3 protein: CASSYYRDQPQHF

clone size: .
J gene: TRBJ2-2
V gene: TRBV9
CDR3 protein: CASSVVASGNTGELFF

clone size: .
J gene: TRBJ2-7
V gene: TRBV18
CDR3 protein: CASSPSRDNEQYF

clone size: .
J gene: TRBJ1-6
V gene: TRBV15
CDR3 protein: CATSRGREESPLHF

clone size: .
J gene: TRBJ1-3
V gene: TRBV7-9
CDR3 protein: CSSSPWTGSGNTIYF

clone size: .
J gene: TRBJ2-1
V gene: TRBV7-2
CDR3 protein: CASSPPAGGRLDNEQFF

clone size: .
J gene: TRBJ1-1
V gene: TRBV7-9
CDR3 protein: CVARGATEAFF

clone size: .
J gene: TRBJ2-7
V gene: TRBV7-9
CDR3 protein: CASSSRVSGEQYF

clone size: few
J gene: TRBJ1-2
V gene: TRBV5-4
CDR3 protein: CASSQLRTGGNGYTF

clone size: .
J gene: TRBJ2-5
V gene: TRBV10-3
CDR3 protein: CAISGPGLAGVETQYF

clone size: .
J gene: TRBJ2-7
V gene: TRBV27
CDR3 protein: CASSLRLTTGQYF

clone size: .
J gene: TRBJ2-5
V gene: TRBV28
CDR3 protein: CASSPPGRGREETQYF

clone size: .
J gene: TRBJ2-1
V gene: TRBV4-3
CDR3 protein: CASSEGGTSNYNEQFF

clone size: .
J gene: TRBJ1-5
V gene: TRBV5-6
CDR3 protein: CASSLLYSNQPQHF

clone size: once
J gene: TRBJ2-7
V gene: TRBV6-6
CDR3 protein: CASSQPTGSEQYF

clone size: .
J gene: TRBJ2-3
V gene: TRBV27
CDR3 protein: CASSLMRGRTDTQYF

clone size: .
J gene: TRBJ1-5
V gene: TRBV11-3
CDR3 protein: CASSYPRDRAEDSNQPQHF

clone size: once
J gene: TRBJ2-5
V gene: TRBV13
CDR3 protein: CASSNRDYRSGETQYF

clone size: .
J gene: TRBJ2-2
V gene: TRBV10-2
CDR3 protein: CASSQQGVAGELFF

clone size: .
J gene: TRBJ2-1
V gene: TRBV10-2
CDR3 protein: CASSESAAGEQFF

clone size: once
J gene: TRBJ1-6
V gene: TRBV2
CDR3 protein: CASSETGITRSPLHF

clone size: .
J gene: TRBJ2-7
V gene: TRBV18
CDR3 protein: CASSPGQGSYEQYF

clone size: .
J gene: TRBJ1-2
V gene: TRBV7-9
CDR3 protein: CSSSPPVTAGVGYTF

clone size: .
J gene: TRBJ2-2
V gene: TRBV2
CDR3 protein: CASSPERGTGELFF

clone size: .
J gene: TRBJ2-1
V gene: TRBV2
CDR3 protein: CASSEQGTRTDEQFF

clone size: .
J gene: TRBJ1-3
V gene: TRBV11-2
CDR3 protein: CASSPMGGRNTIYF

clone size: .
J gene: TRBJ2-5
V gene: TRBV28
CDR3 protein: CASSTLGEGGRTQETQYF

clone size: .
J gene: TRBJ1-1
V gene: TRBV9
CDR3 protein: CASSGTGAVSTEAFF